The 32 T cell receptor beta chains listed next were all sequenced from one sample in a study of T cell changes during pregnancy in multiple sclerosis. This table comes from immunoSEQ multiplex PCR, and its TCRdb copy is limited to in-frame clones, with some not included. This table holds approximately 70,000 clones, about 91% found once. This sample comprised peripheral blood, obtained in the second trimester of pregnancy. The receptors were sampled from a female donor in good health, enrolled as a control in a pregnancy study.

The chain uses TRBV10-3 and TRBJ1-2, with 7 bases identical to TRBD1. Trimming at V came to 6 bases and at J to 3 bases, leaving 7 bases not matched to a gene. This CDR3 has 14 amino acids. Germline CDR1 and CDR2: ENHRY and SYGVKD. The CDR3 spells CAIRETDRDYGYTF. CDR3 coding DNA: TGTGCCATCAGGGAGACTGACAGGGACTATGGCTACACCTTC.

The V call is TRBV28, the J call TRBJ1-2; TRBD1 might be the D (5 bases). The CDR3 has 12 residues. The ends were cut back, 6 bases at V and 8 bases at J, with 13 bases in the middle. CDR1 is MDHEN and CDR2 is SYDVKM in the germline V gene. CDR3 protein: CASRPAGTGYTF. The CDR3 nucleotides read TGTGCCAGCAGACCCGCGGGGACCGGCTACACCTTC.

This clone came up once. The chain combines TRBV27 with TRBJ2-3; D uncertain. The CDR3 has 15 residues. Germline CDR1 reads MNHEY; CDR2 reads SMNVEV (reference sequence). The V end lost 0 bases, the J end lost 2 bases, and 9 bases lay between the germline ends. The CDR3 coding sequence is TGTGCCAGCAGTTTATCTGCTAGACTCACAGATACGCAGTATTTT. This encodes CASSLSARLTDTQYF.

The chain combines TRBV14 with TRBJ1-2; D remains ambiguous. CDR3 size: 12 residues. Germline V gives CDR1 SGHDN, CDR2 FVKESK. V gave up 4 bases and J gave up 1 base, with 4 bases separating them. This CDR3 is CASSRVNYGYTF. CDR3 nucleotide sequence: TGTGCCAGCAGCCGAGTTAACTATGGCTACACCTTC.

Only one count was recorded for this clone. The CDR3 region has the DNA TGTGCCAGCAGTGTACAGGGTGCTGGAAACACCATATATTTT. Protein sequence: CASSVQGAGNTIYF. The chain uses TRBV6-1 and TRBJ1-3; possibly TRBD1 for D (6 bases). The CDR3 extends over 14 amino acids. V was pared by 4 bases and J by 2 bases, with 9 bases between. Germline V lookup: CDR1 MNHNS, CDR2 SASEGT.

The CDR3 loop is CASNRVDQPQHF. CDR3 nucleotide sequence: TGTGCCAGCAACAGGGTGGATCAGCCCCAGCATTTT. The chain employs TRBV28 and TRBJ1-5; tentative D call: TRBD1 (6 bases). Trimming removed 7 bases from V and 5 bases from J, with 9 bases in between. Germline CDR1 reads MDHEN; CDR2 reads SYDVKM. The CDR3 is 12 residues long. Combining the CDR3 with reference TRBV28 and TRBJ1-5 gives the whole variable domain DVKVTQSSRYLVKRTGEKVFLECVQDMDHENMFWYRQDPGLGLRLIYFSYDVKMKEKGDIPEGYSVSREKKERFSLILESASTNQTSMYLCASNRVDQPQHFGDGTRLSIL.

The rearrangement uses TRBV28 and TRBJ1-2; 8 nucleotides line up with TRBD1. Germline V CDR1 and CDR2: MDHEN, SYDVKM. V was pared by 9 bases and J by 7 bases, with 16 bases of the junction left unmatched. This CDR3 is built from 15 residues. The chain's CDR3 is CASMMGGQGNRGYTF. The CDR3 nucleotides read TGTGCCAGTATGATGGGAGGACAGGGTAATCGTGGCTACACCTTC.

The chain employs TRBV7-9 and TRBJ2-3; TRBD2 agrees at 11 bases. The ends lost 5 bases at V and 2 bases at J; junction bases unmatched: 6. This CDR3 has 16 amino acids. The germline V gene has CDR1 SEHNR and CDR2 FQNEAQ (reference sequence). CDR3 nucleotide sequence: TGTGCCAGCAGCCCGGGACTAGCGGACCTCACAGATACGCAGTATTTT. Translated: CASSPGLADLTDTQYF. The variable domain in full, with the rest retrieved from reference TRBV7-9 and TRBJ2-3, is DTGVSQNPRHKITKRGQNVTFRCDPISEHNRLYWYRQTLGQGPEFLTYFQNEAQLEKSRLLSDRFSAERPKGSFSTLEIQRTEQGDSAMYLCASSPGLADLTDTQYFGPGTRLTVL.

The chain joins TRBV9 to TRBJ2-7, with no clear D. Germline loops: CDR1 SGDLS, CDR2 YYNGEE. This CDR3 has 14 amino acids. The V end was cut by 3 bases, the J end by 0 bases, with 10 bases between. CDR3 sequence reads: CASSANFDSYEQYF. The CDR3 DNA follows: TGTGCCAGCAGCGCGAACTTCGACTCCTACGAGCAGTACTTC.

The chain joins TRBV6-5 to TRBJ2-2, with TRBD1 matching 8 bases. Per the germline V gene, CDR1 is MNHEY and CDR2 is SVGAGI. V shed 5 bases, J shed 7 bases, and the junction held 6 bases outside the gene matches. This CDR3 comprises 14 residues. The CDR3: CASSTDREIGELFF. DNA for the CDR3: TGTGCCAGCAGTACGGACAGGGAGATCGGGGAGCTGTTTTTT.

This clone was seen just once. The genes are TRBV5-6 and TRBJ1-2, with TRBD1 as a possible D gene (5 bases). The CDR3 runs to 13 residues. V was pared by 4 bases and J by 0 bases, with 7 bases between. Germline V gives CDR1 SGHDT, CDR2 YYEEEE. CDR3 protein: CASSEDTNYGYTF. For the CDR3, the DNA is TGTGCCAGCAGCGAGGACACTAACTATGGCTACACCTTC.

This chain links TRBV15 with TRBJ2-3, with 9 bases that match TRBD1. Germline V gives CDR1 LNHNV, CDR2 YYDKDF (reference sequence). The length of the CDR3 is 14 residues. Losses at the gene ends were 2 bases for V and 9 bases for J; bases not matched to a gene: 6. The CDR3 sequence: CATSRPRQGVTQYF. Here the CDR3 DNA reads TGTGCCACCAGCAGACCCAGACAGGGGGTAACGCAGTATTTT.

The rearrangement uses TRBV25-1 and TRBJ1-1; TRBD1 matches at 9 bases. The junction had 4 bases not matched to a gene; V was cut back by 2 bases and J by 0 bases. CDR3 length: 16 residues. Per the germline V gene, CDR1 is MGHDK and CDR2 is SYGVNS. DNA for the CDR3: TGTGCCAGCAGTGAAGACAGGGGGGCCGTGAACACTGAAGCTTTCTTT. It encodes CASSEDRGAVNTEAFF.

This clone was seen a handful of times. The V gene is TRBV18, the J gene TRBJ2-7, with D unresolved. This CDR3 is built from 11 residues. Germline V gene sequence: CDR1 KGHSH, CDR2 LQKENI. The V and J ends lost 6 bases and 4 bases respectively, with 7 bases between them. The CDR3 sequence: CASSPGYEQYF. The CDR3 bases are TGTGCCAGCTCCCCCGGGTACGAGCAGTACTTC.

This chain connects TRBV27 to TRBJ1-2; 9 nucleotides align to TRBD1. With 5 bases clipped from V and 7 bases from J, the junction kept 5 bases outside the gene matches. The CDR3 has 13 residues. Germline CDR1 MNHEY, CDR2 SMNVEV (reference sequence). The CDR3 region is CASSPGTGIGYTF. CDR3 coding DNA: TGTGCCAGCAGTCCTGGGACAGGGATTGGCTACACCTTC.

The genes are TRBV4-3 and TRBJ2-7; 12 bases align to TRBD2. Trimming removed 4 bases from V and 1 base from J; junction bases left unmatched: 11. Germline V gives CDR1 LGHNA, CDR2 YSLEER. The length of the CDR3 is 18 residues. This CDR3 is CASSRRLAGAQGSYEQYF. In DNA form, the CDR3 reads TGCGCCAGCAGCCGAAGACTAGCGGGAGCTCAGGGGTCCTACGAGCAGTACTTC.

The chain couples TRBV7-2 to TRBJ2-1, with 7 positions matching TRBD1. Germline V gives CDR1 SGHTA, CDR2 FQGNSA. CDR3 length: 16 residues. With 8 bases clipped from V and 5 bases from J, the junction kept 15 bases outside the gene matches. The CDR3 is CASQGVWTQENNEQFF. CDR3 nucleotides: TGTGCCAGCCAGGGGGTTTGGACTCAGGAGAACAATGAGCAGTTCTTC.

The J gene is TRBJ1-3, the V gene TRBV7-9, with D uncertain. V gave up 5 bases and J gave up 0 bases, with 8 bases separating them. Germline V gives CDR1 SEHNR, CDR2 FQNEAQ (reference sequence). The CDR3 spans 14 residues. DNA of the CDR3: TGTGCCAGCAGCCCCACAGTCTCTGGAAACACCATATATTTT. Its translation is CASSPTVSGNTIYF.

The genes are TRBV30 and TRBJ2-4; 11 bases map to TRBD2. CDR3 length equals 19 residues. Germline V lookup: CDR1 GTSNPN, CDR2 SVGIG (reference sequence). V shed 0 bases and J 0 bases; nucleotides not matched to a gene: 10. For the CDR3, the DNA is TGTGCCTGGAGTGTACCAAGGCTAGCGGGAGGTCTAGCCAAAAACATTCAGTACTTC. Translation gives CAWSVPRLAGGLAKNIQYF.

The chain joins TRBV5-1 to TRBJ2-2, with D uncertain. Looked up from germline, CDR1 is SGHRS and CDR2 is YFSETQ. The length of the CDR3 is 14 residues. V lost 2 bases to trimming and J lost 7 bases, with 12 bases between them. CDR3 sequence reads: CASSFGRYDGELFF. The CDR3 DNA is TGCGCCAGCAGCTTCGGCAGGTACGACGGGGAGCTGTTTTTT.

The V and J genes are TRBV11-2 and TRBJ1-4; D ambiguous. CDR3 length equals 15 residues. CDR1 and CDR2 (germline): SGHAT, FQNNGV. V was trimmed by 4 bases and J by 8 bases, leaving 17 bases between them. DNA for the CDR3: TGTGCCAGCAGCTCGAGGACGGGAGTTGGGGAAAAACTGTTTTTT. This encodes CASSSRTGVGEKLFF.

The chain joins TRBV19 to TRBJ1-5; D call uncertain. Germline V lookup: CDR1 LNHDA, CDR2 SQIVND (reference sequence). The V end lost 2 bases, the J end lost 5 bases, and 10 bases lay between the germline ends. The length of the CDR3 is 14 residues. CDR3 sequence (DNA): TGTGCCAGTAGTATACACGGGAGGGATCAGCCCCAGCATTTT. Its protein product is CASSIHGRDQPQHF.

The chain recombines TRBV13 with TRBJ2-3; TRBD1 matches at 9 bases. From germline, CDR1 is PRHDT and CDR2 FYEKMQ (reference sequence). Trimming cost V 0 bases and J 3 bases; bases outside gene matches: 4. The CDR3 loop spans 16 amino acids. The CDR3 region has the DNA TGTGCCAGCAGCTTAGGCCGGGGACAGGGAACAGATACGCAGTATTTT. This gives the protein CASSLGRGQGTDTQYF.

The chain links TRBV9 to TRBJ1-2; D is perhaps TRBD1 (6 bases). V gave up 3 bases and J gave up 8 bases, with 14 bases separating them. The germline gives CDR1 SGDLS, CDR2 YYNGEE. This CDR3 is 13 amino acids long. The CDR3 sequence is CASSARTAGGYTF. The CDR3 DNA is TGTGCCAGCAGCGCACGGACAGCAGGAGGCTACACCTTC.

This chain uses TRBV28 with TRBJ1-5; possibly TRBD1 for D (5 bases). Trimming pared 6 bases from V and 7 bases from J, leaving 13 bases between. This CDR3 is built from 13 residues. Per the germline V gene, CDR1 is MDHEN and CDR2 is SYDVKM. Here the CDR3 DNA reads TGTGCCAGCAGGCGGCCAGGGCGCCAGCCCCAGCATTTT. It translates to CASRRPGRQPQHF.

The V call is TRBV7-8, the J call TRBJ1-1; 11 bases match TRBD1. V lost 5 bases and J lost 4; bases outside the gene matches: 9. The CDR3 is 16 residues long. The germline V gene encodes CDR1 SGHVS and CDR2 FQNEAQ. This CDR3 is CASSDRTGGRSTEAFF. The CDR3 DNA reads as TGTGCCAGCAGCGATCGGACAGGGGGCAGAAGCACTGAAGCTTTCTTT.

The V and J genes are TRBV6-5 and TRBJ1-2; 9 nucleotides match TRBD1. The CDR3 runs to 15 residues. The germline CDR1 and CDR2 sequences are MNHEY and SVGAGI. The ends lost 5 bases at V and 3 bases at J; junction bases unmatched: 7. The CDR3 is CASSHRTGEDYGYTF. The CDR3, as DNA: TGTGCCAGCAGTCATCGGACAGGGGAAGACTATGGCTACACCTTC.

Notes on this clone: Since a much larger clone is just one base distant, this may be a read error. The chain employs TRBV6-4 and TRBJ2-3, with TRBD2 as a possible D gene (6 bases). V was trimmed by 0 bases and J by 2 bases, leaving 6 bases between them. Germline V gives CDR1 MRHNA, CDR2 SNTAGT. CDR3 length equals 14 residues. Here the CDR3 DNA reads TGTGCCAGCAGTGACTCGCGGGACACAGATACGCAGTATTTT. Translating it yields CASSDSRDTDTQYF.

The CDR3 region has the DNA TGTGCCATCAGTGAGACTAGCGGGTTGGAGACCCAGTACTTC. This gives the protein CAISETSGLETQYF. The V gene is TRBV10-3, the J gene TRBJ2-5, with TRBD2 matching over 9 bases. J was trimmed by 5 bases and V by 2 bases; bases with no gene match: 3. CDR3 size: 14 residues. Germline V lookup: CDR1 ENHRY, CDR2 SYGVKD.

The rearrangement joins TRBV11-3 to TRBJ1-5, with TRBD1 matching over 7 bases. The CDR3 is 17 residues long. CDR1 and CDR2 from the germline V gene are SGHNT and YENEEA. Trimming at V came to 3 bases and at J to 1 base, leaving 9 bases not matched to a gene. CDR3 nucleotides: TGTGCCAGCAGCTTGGCCGACAGGGTGGTAAGCAATCAGCCCCAGCATTTT. Translated: CASSLADRVVSNQPQHF. The entire variable domain, with the rest obtained from reference TRBV11-3 and TRBJ1-5, is as follows: EAGVVQSPRYKIIEKKQPVAFWCNPISGHNTLYWYLQNLGQGPELLIRYENEEAVDDSQLPKDRFSAERLKGVDSTLKIQPAELGDSAVYLCASSLADRVVSNQPQHFGDGTRLSIL.

This chain joins TRBV11-2 and TRBJ2-3, with TRBD2 matching over 7 bases. After removal of 5 bases from V and 3 bases from J, the junction contained 11 bases not matched to a gene. This CDR3 spans 16 amino acids. The germline V gene encodes CDR1 SGHAT and CDR2 FQNNGV. In DNA form, the CDR3 reads TGTGCCAGCAGCACTACAGGCGGGAGAGCAACAGATACGCAGTATTTT. This gives the protein CASSTTGGRATDTQYF. The full variable domain, in which reference TRBV11-2 and TRBJ2-3 provide the parts outside the CDR3, is EAGVAQSPRYKIIEKRQSVAFWCNPISGHATLYWYQQILGQGPKLLIQFQNNGVVDDSQLPKDRFSAERLKGVDSTLKIQPAKLEDSAVYLCASSTTGGRATDTQYFGPGTRLTVL.

V gene TRBV7-6 combines with J gene TRBJ2-7; D possibly corresponds to TRBD2 (5 bases). V lost 7 bases to trimming and J lost 2 bases, with 18 bases between them. Germline-derived CDR1 and CDR2 are SGHVS and FNYEAQ. The CDR3 is made up of 15 amino acids. CDR3 amino acids: CASNLGVGDPYEQYF. Here the CDR3 DNA reads TGTGCCAGCAACCTTGGGGTGGGAGATCCCTACGAGCAGTACTTC.